These 32 T cell receptor beta chains were all obtained from the same sample, sequenced in a study of siplizumab effects on memory and regulatory T cells. TCRdb keeps only in-frame clones here, not all; method: immunoSEQ multiplex PCR. This sample carries 95,000 to 110,000 clones, 93% of them seen once, and the ten largest clones take 0.6% to 0.7%. Sequencing was performed on Tregs sorted from blood. These receptors came from a human donor in good health.

This rearrangement joins TRBV2 to TRBJ2-3, with 9 positions matching TRBD2. This CDR3 has 15 amino acids. Unmatched junction bases numbered 4, after V lost 6 bases and J lost 0 bases. The germline V gene encodes CDR1 SNHLY and CDR2 FYNNEI. CDR3 in DNA: TGTGCCAGCAGGATGGGACTAGCCAGCACAGATACGCAGTATTTT. Amino acids: CASRMGLASTDTQYF.

This chain links TRBV5-6 with TRBJ2-1, with D uncertain. This CDR3 is 11 amino acids long. CDR1 is SGHDT and CDR2 is YYEEEE in the germline V gene. Deletions cut 2 bases from V and 4 bases from J, with 1 base between. The DNA of the CDR3 is TGTGCCAGCAGCTTTTACAATGAGCAGTTCTTC. Protein sequence: CASSFYNEQFF. Supplemented by reference TRBV5-6 and TRBJ2-1, the full variable domain reads DAGVTQSPTHLIKTRGQQVTLRCSPKSGHDTVSWYQQALGQGPQFIFQYYEEEERQRGNFPDRFSGHQFPNYSSELNVNALLLGDSALYLCASSFYNEQFFGPGTRLTVL.

This rearrangement joins TRBV10-3 to TRBJ2-6; 9 nucleotides align to TRBD1. The CDR3 has 18 residues. With V trimmed by 2 bases and J by 2 bases, 7 bases remained unmatched. Per germline, CDR1 ENHRY and CDR2 SYGVKD. The CDR3 DNA reads TGTGCCATCAGTGAGGGACAGGGGATGGGGACTGGGGCCAACGTCCTGACTTTC. Encoded protein: CAISEGQGMGTGANVLTF.

The chain employs TRBV6-6 and TRBJ2-7; D may correspond to TRBD1 or TRBD2 (5 bases each). The CDR3 loop spans 12 amino acids. CDR1 is MNHNY, CDR2 SVGAGI, per germline (reference sequence). V was pared by 7 bases and J by 6 bases, with 13 bases between. CDR3 residues: CASNEGRVEQYF. CDR3 DNA sequence: TGTGCCAGCAACGAGGGACGGGTCGAGCAGTACTTC.

This rearrangement joins TRBV12-5 to TRBJ1-1; D is possibly TRBD1 (6 bases). The V gene lost 1 base and the J gene lost 0 bases, with 9 bases spanning the gap. Germline values: CDR1 LGHNT, CDR2 FRNRAP. This CDR3 comprises 15 residues. CDR3 sequence reads: CASGLAPGVNTEAFF. CDR3 DNA sequence: TGTGCTAGTGGTTTGGCCCCAGGGGTGAACACTGAAGCTTTCTTT. The variable domain in full, with the rest retrieved from reference TRBV12-5 and TRBJ1-1, is DARVTQTPRHKVTEMGQEVTMRCQPILGHNTVFWYRQTMMQGLELLAYFRNRAPLDDSGMPKDRFSAEMPDATLATLKIQPSEPRDSAVYFCASGLAPGVNTEAFFGQGTRLTVV.

This chain joins TRBV5-5 and TRBJ1-5; D is unresolved. V lost 0 bases, J lost 4 bases, and 8 bases lay in between. Germline V gives CDR1 SGHKS, CDR2 YYEKEE (reference sequence). This CDR3 contains 14 residues. The CDR3 protein is CASSLGPPNQPQHF. The CDR3 DNA is TGTGCCAGCAGCTTGGGACCCCCGAATCAGCCCCAGCATTTT.

The chain combines TRBV14 with TRBJ2-1, with 8 bases identical to TRBD2. Germline CDR1 is SGHDN and CDR2 is FVKESK. CDR3 length: 15 amino acids. Trimming took 4 bases from V and 9 from J; bases not matched to a gene: 11. CDR3 loop: CASSPWEREKGEQFF. The CDR3 nucleotides are TGTGCCAGCAGCCCCTGGGAGCGGGAGAAGGGTGAGCAGTTCTTC.

J is TRBJ1-2 and V is TRBV6-1; the D is unclear. The CDR3 length is 14 residues. Trimming removed 8 bases from V and 9 bases from J, with 22 bases in between. Germline V CDR1 and CDR2: MNHNS, SASEGT. CDR3 nucleotides: TGTGCCAGCCGAAAAGCGGATACCCCGACGAGCTACACCTTC. As protein: CASRKADTPTSYTF.

V and J are TRBV29-1 and TRBJ2-3; TRBD2 aligns across 7 bases. Germline loops: CDR1 SQVTM, CDR2 ANQGSEA. This CDR3 contains 14 residues. After removal of 6 bases from V and 3 bases from J, the junction contained 9 bases not matched to a gene. CDR3 sequence: CSVPTAGFTDTQYF. The CDR3 region has the DNA TGCAGCGTGCCCACAGCGGGATTTACAGATACGCAGTATTTT.

The CDR3 coding sequence is TGTGCCAGCAGCTTGAGAGGGAGCAGAACAATATACGAGCAGTACTTC. As protein: CASSLRGSRTIYEQYF. J is TRBJ2-7 and V is TRBV7-2; tentatively, D is TRBD2 (5 bases). Trimming cost V 3 bases and J 4 bases, with 19 bases left between them. There are 16 residues in the CDR3. CDR1 and CDR2 from the germline V gene are SGHTA and FQGNSA.

The table lists this clone with a count of one. The J gene is TRBJ2-1, the V gene TRBV21-1; TRBD2, the table's D call, lacks a check against the DNA. TRBV21-1 is a recognized pseudogene. The CDR3 is 11 residues long. CDR3 nucleotide sequence: TGTGCCAGCAGCATCCTCGGGGAGCAGTTCTTC. Its translation: CASSILGEQFF.

Turning to this clone: At the DNA level, this CDR3 is encoded by other sequences in the same sample as well. J is TRBJ1-2 and V is TRBV30; D ambiguous. The CDR3 extends over 13 amino acids. V lost 2 bases and J lost 2, with 9 bases in between. Germline V gene lookup returns CDR1 GTSNPN and CDR2 SVGIG (reference sequence). CDR3 region: CAWSLTGNYGYTF. CDR3 nucleotides: TGTGCCTGGAGTCTAACTGGGAACTATGGCTACACCTTC.

The chain recombines TRBV6-6 with TRBJ2-2; D might be TRBD2 (6 bases). CDR3 length: 14 residues. V dropped 10 bases and J dropped 4 bases, with 16 bases sitting between them. CDR1 MNHNY and CDR2 SVGAGI come from the germline V gene (reference sequence). The CDR3: CATRAGTATGELFF. The CDR3 DNA follows: TGTGCCACCCGGGCCGGGACTGCCACCGGGGAGCTGTTTTTT.

The chain uses TRBV28 and TRBJ2-5; tentative D call: TRBD1 (6 bases). This CDR3 region has 13 residues. The V and J ends lost 10 bases and 0 bases respectively, with 12 bases between them. The V gene's germline CDR1 is MDHEN and CDR2 SYDVKM. The CDR3 sequence: CATVTGNQETQYF. The CDR3, as DNA: TGTGCCACCGTGACAGGAAACCAAGAGACCCAGTACTTC.

The rearrangement uses TRBV27 and TRBJ1-1; D not resolved. Trimming cost V 0 bases and J 0 bases, with 14 bases left between them. The CDR3 contains 17 residues. CDR1 and CDR2 (germline): MNHEY, SMNVEV (reference sequence). The CDR3 spells CASSLSGSLVMNTEAFF. The CDR3 DNA sequence: TGTGCCAGCAGTTTATCAGGGTCGTTAGTCATGAACACTGAAGCTTTCTTT.

This chain joins TRBV4-1 and TRBJ2-3; 8 bases map to TRBD2. CDR3 length equals 15 residues. Trimming removed 3 bases from V and 1 base from J; junction bases left unmatched: 3. Germline CDR1 is MGHRA and CDR2 is YSYEKL. Here the CDR3 reads CASSHQTSGTDTQYF. In DNA, the CDR3 is TGCGCCAGCAGCCACCAGACTAGCGGCACAGATACGCAGTATTTT.

The rearrangement links TRBV6-6 to TRBJ2-1; 10 bases are a match to TRBD1. The J segment lost 8 bases and the V segment lost 6 bases, leaving 10 bases of the junction unmatched. The germline CDR1 and CDR2 sequences are MNHNY and SVGAGI (reference sequence). This CDR3 is 15 amino acids long. CDR3 bases: TGTGCCAGCAGAGTCCGGGACAGGGGTAGCGATGAGCAGTTCTTC. It yields the protein CASRVRDRGSDEQFF.

J is TRBJ2-1 and V is TRBV20-1; no firm D call. The CDR3 covers 11 residues. Per germline, CDR1 DFQATT and CDR2 SNEGSKA (reference sequence). The V gene lost 4 bases and the J gene lost 6 bases, with 7 bases spanning the gap. CDR3 sequence reads: CSATTFNEQFF. DNA for the CDR3: TGCAGTGCTACTACCTTCAATGAGCAGTTCTTC.

The rearrangement uses TRBV11-3 and TRBJ2-7; D call uncertain. Trimming shortened V by 2 bases and J by 1 base, and 6 bases separated the two germline ends. Germline values: CDR1 SGHNT, CDR2 YENEEA. The CDR3 is made up of 13 amino acids. The CDR3 spells CASSLYGSYEQYF. In nucleotides, the CDR3 is TGTGCCAGCAGCTTATATGGTTCCTACGAGCAGTACTTC.

The chain recombines TRBV4-2 with TRBJ2-6; a weak D match, TRBD1 (6 bases). This CDR3 has 19 residues. Germline lookup yields CDR1 LGHNA and CDR2 YNFKEQ. V was clipped by 0 bases and J by 0 bases, with 15 bases between them. The CDR3 sequence is CASSQEVFGTISGANVLTF. Written as DNA, the CDR3 is TGTGCCAGCAGCCAAGAAGTTTTCGGGACAATCTCTGGGGCCAACGTCCTGACTTTC.

The chain carries TRBV4-1 and TRBJ2-7; 8 nucleotides line up with TRBD2. The CDR3 extends over 15 amino acids. Trimming at V came to 2 bases and at J to 6 bases, leaving 9 bases not matched to a gene. Germline CDR1 and CDR2: MGHRA and YSYEKL. CDR3 amino acids: CASSQSGLGSREQYF. The CDR3 bases are TGCGCCAGCAGCCAATCGGGACTAGGATCGCGCGAGCAGTACTTC.

V is TRBV7-8 and J is TRBJ1-5; 8 bases fit TRBD1. CDR1 and CDR2 (germline): SGHVS, FQNEAQ. This CDR3 has 13 amino acids. The trim removed 3 bases at V and 6 bases at J, leaving 1 base unmatched. CDR3 residues: CASSFDRGQPQHF. The CDR3 nucleotides are TGTGCCAGCAGCTTTGACAGGGGTCAGCCCCAGCATTTT.

The chain joins TRBV6-1 to TRBJ1-2; D might be TRBD1 (6 bases). CDR3 length: 13 residues. Per the germline V gene, CDR1 is MNHNS and CDR2 is SASEGT. Between the trimmed V and J ends, which lost 6 bases and 2 bases, there was a span of 10 bases. The CDR3 region is CASRLGTNYGYTF. CDR3 DNA: TGTGCCAGCAGGCTCGGGACAAACTATGGCTACACCTTC.

The chain is built from TRBV6-5 and TRBJ1-4; D gene unclear. V was pared by 1 base and J by 8 bases, with 17 bases between. Germline CDR1 reads MNHEY; CDR2 reads SVGAGI. CDR3 length equals 16 residues. CDR3 nucleotide sequence: TGTGCCAGCAGTTACTTGATTGGAACGGTGGAGGAAAAACTGTTTTTT. Its translation is CASSYLIGTVEEKLFF.

The chain links TRBV5-1 to TRBJ1-2; TRBD1 might be the D (5 bases). V was shortened by 2 bases and J by 8 bases, with 10 bases between the two germline ends. Germline CDR1 is SGHRS and CDR2 is YFSETQ. CDR3 length equals 12 residues. CDR3 in amino acids: CASSFGRGGYTF. In nucleotides, the CDR3 is TGCGCCAGCAGCTTTGGACGGGGCGGCTACACCTTC.

The rearrangement links TRBV7-9 to TRBJ1-2; D gene unclear. Trimming took 2 bases from V and 5 from J, leaving 15 bases between them. Germline V gene data show CDR1 as SEHNR and CDR2 as FQNEAQ (reference sequence). The CDR3 covers 15 residues. The CDR3 reads CASSLLRAVGYGYTF. The CDR3 DNA sequence: TGTGCCAGCAGCTTACTCCGGGCGGTGGGGTATGGCTACACCTTC. Full variable domain (rest looked up from reference TRBV7-9 and TRBJ1-2): DTGVSQNPRHKITKRGQNVTFRCDPISEHNRLYWYRQTLGQGPEFLTYFQNEAQLEKSRLLSDRFSAERPKGSFSTLEIQRTEQGDSAMYLCASSLLRAVGYGYTFGSGTRLTVV.

V is TRBV7-9 and J is TRBJ1-2; 8 nucleotides match TRBD1. Germline V CDR1 and CDR2: SEHNR, FQNEAQ (reference sequence). CDR3 length: 15 residues. J gave up 5 bases and V 6 bases, and 11 bases lay outside the gene matches. Here the CDR3 DNA reads TGTGCCAGCAGTCTCCAGGGGGCCCCAGGGTATGGCTACACCTTC. Translating it yields CASSLQGAPGYGYTF.

The V gene is TRBV27, the J gene TRBJ2-1; D possibly corresponds to TRBD2 (6 bases). Germline CDR1 reads MNHEY; CDR2 reads SMNVEV (reference sequence). The CDR3 has 13 residues. V was trimmed by 1 base and J by 7 bases, leaving 8 bases between them. CDR3 in amino acids: CASSLWGGNEQFF. The CDR3, as DNA: TGTGCCAGCAGTTTATGGGGAGGAAATGAGCAGTTCTTC.

V gene TRBV6-1 combines with J gene TRBJ2-5; 14 bases align to TRBD2. Trimming took 4 bases from V and 5 from J; bases not matched to a gene: 3. The CDR3 runs to 15 residues. CDR1 is MNHNS, CDR2 SASEGT, per germline. As DNA, the CDR3 is TGTGCCAGCAGTGCGACTAGCGGGGGGGTGGAGACCCAGTACTTC. Translating it yields CASSATSGGVETQYF.

V usage is TRBV19 and J usage is TRBJ1-2; 8 bases agree with TRBD1. The CDR3 totals 14 residues. The V and J ends lost 7 bases and 8 bases, in that order; junction bases with no gene match: 12. Germline-derived CDR1 and CDR2 are LNHDA and SQIVND (reference sequence). DNA of the CDR3: TGTGCCAGTAATAATTGGGGACAGGCAATCGGCTACACCTTC. Residues: CASNNWGQAIGYTF.

This clone was detected once. The chain employs TRBV5-1 and TRBJ2-2, with 8 bases matching TRBD2. CDR1 SGHRS and CDR2 YFSETQ come from the germline V gene. CDR3 size: 16 residues. J lost 1 base, V lost 0 bases, and 2 bases had no gene match. CDR3 nucleotides: TGCGCCAGCAGCTTGGGGCTAGCGGGGAACACCGGGGAGCTGTTTTTT. Translation gives CASSLGLAGNTGELFF. Full variable domain (remainder filled in from reference TRBV5-1 and TRBJ2-2): KAGVTQTPRYLIKTRGQQVTLSCSPISGHRSVSWYQQTPGQGLQFLFEYFSETQRNKGNFPGRFSGRQFSNSRSEMNVSTLELGDSALYLCASSLGLAGNTGELFFGEGSRLTVL.

The chain couples TRBV18 to TRBJ2-5; D is uncertain. The germline V gene encodes CDR1 KGHSH and CDR2 LQKENI. The CDR3 is 14 amino acids. The V end lost 4 bases, the J end lost 5 bases, and 14 bases lay between the germline ends. DNA of the CDR3: TGTGCCAGCTCACGAGTCACTGCCGGGGAGACCCAGTACTTC. Amino acids: CASSRVTAGETQYF.